This TCR beta chain came from a study of blood T cell repertoires in COVID-19. V gave up 5 bases and J gave up 4 bases; unmatched junction bases: 3. Germline values: CDR1 LGHDT, CDR2 YNNKEL (reference sequence). This CDR3 has 13 residues. TCRdb's table, derived via immunoSEQ multiplex PCR, lists solely in-frame clones and lacks some. The table includes around 250,000 clones, around 86% detected once. This receptor was identified in a woman aged 50 to 65 who had recovered from COVID-19. Sequences were obtained from PBMCs or T cells enriched from blood (not recorded which). The rearrangement links TRBV3-1 (or the pseudogene TRBV3-2) to TRBJ1-2; 8 bases fit TRBD1. CDR3 coding DNA: TGTGCCAGCAGCAAGGACAGGGCCTATGGCTACACCTTC. As protein: CASSKDRAYGYTF.